The rows below give T cell receptor beta chains drawn from one sample of a study of siplizumab effects on memory and regulatory T cells. This table comes from immunoSEQ multiplex PCR, and its TCRdb copy is limited to in-frame clones, with some not included. Of 90,000 to 110,000 clones listed, about 92% are singletons. The sequenced material came from Tregs sorted from blood. The receptors shown here come from a human donor in good health. Each CDR3 is given with its conserved first and last residue. A D gene is named only where the DNA matches it firmly. Only some rows state a clone size, as once, few, many or a class for expanded clones.

size,D,J,V,CDR3,DNA
NA,NA,TRBJ2-1,TRBV4-2,CASSQGHKYNNEQFF,TGTGCCAGCAGCCAAGGCCACAAGTACAACAATGAGCAGTTCTTC
once,NA,TRBJ1-1,TRBV2,CASIRGTEAFF,TGTGCCAGCATCAGGGGCACTGAAGCTTTCTTT
NA,NA,TRBJ2-1,TRBV7-9,CASSPSFVLNPYNEQFF,TGTGCCAGCAGCCCATCTTTCGTCCTAAACCCCTACAATGAGCAGTTCTTC
NA,NA,TRBJ2-3,TRBV11-2,CASSPPRGGSPDTQYF,TGTGCCAGCAGCCCCCCCCGAGGAGGGAGTCCAGATACGCAGTATTTT
NA,NA,TRBJ2-3,TRBV27,CASSLTLSTDTQYF,TGTGCCAGCAGTTTAACGCTCAGCACAGATACGCAGTATTTT
NA,NA,TRBJ1-1,TRBV10-3,CAIRNRDTHTEAFF,TGTGCCATCAGGAACCGGGACACCCACACTGAAGCTTTCTTT
NA,NA,TRBJ2-2,TRBV10-3,CAIRPAGATGELFF,TGTGCCATCCGGCCGGCGGGGGCCACCGGGGAGCTGTTTTTT
NA,TRBD1,TRBJ2-3,TRBV5-1,CASSQDRATDTQYF,TGCGCCAGCAGCCAGGACAGGGCCACAGATACGCAGTATTTT
NA,TRBD2,TRBJ2-7,TRBV7-6,CASGGGGTYEQYF,TGTGCCAGCGGGGGGGGAGGAACCTACGAGCAGTACTTC
NA,TRBD1,TRBJ2-2,TRBV7-2,CASRTPGQGGLTGELFF,TGTGCCAGCAGGACTCCGGGACAGGGGGGGTTGACCGGGGAGCTGTTTTTT
once,TRBD2,TRBJ2-1,TRBV7-6,CASSFPSSGGAAYNEQFF,TGTGCCAGCAGCTTCCCTAGTAGCGGGGGGGCAGCATACAATGAGCAGTTCTTC
NA,NA,TRBJ2-5,TRBV18,CASSLQGGIQETQYF,TGTGCCAGCTCCCTCCAAGGAGGAATCCAAGAGACCCAGTACTTC
NA,TRBD1,TRBJ1-1,TRBV5-1,CASSPGQGGLMNTEAFF,TGCGCCAGCAGCCCGGGACAGGGAGGGCTGATGAACACTGAAGCTTTCTTT
NA,NA,TRBJ2-5,TRBV10-1,CASTPPQETQYF,TGCGCCAGCACCCCTCCTCAAGAGACCCAGTACTTC
NA,TRBD2,TRBJ2-7,TRBV6-1,CASTGGLADSAVQYF,TGTGCCAGCACCGGGGGGTTAGCGGATTCCGCGGTGCAGTACTTC
NA,NA,TRBJ2-1,TRBV5-4,CASSYRWGEQFF,TGTGCCAGCAGCTACAGGTGGGGAGAGCAGTTCTTC
NA,NA,TRBJ2-1,TRBV5-4,CASRPTGRESEQFF,TGTGCCAGCAGGCCGACAGGGCGGGAGAGTGAGCAGTTCTTC
NA,NA,TRBJ2-3,TRBV9,CASSVAIDTQYF,TGTGCCAGCAGCGTAGCTATAGATACGCAGTATTTT
NA,NA,TRBJ2-3,TRBV5-1,CASSSGDKGGTDTQYF,TGCGCCAGCAGCTCGGGGGACAAGGGAGGCACAGATACGCAGTATTTT
NA,TRBD1,TRBJ1-5,TRBV6-6,CAISLTGAREPQHF,TGTGCCATCTCTTTAACAGGGGCTCGGGAGCCCCAGCATTTT
NA,TRBD2,TRBJ2-7,TRBV6-1,CASSEVLAGVKQYF,TGTGCCAGCAGTGAGGTCCTAGCGGGAGTAAAGCAGTACTTC
NA,NA,TRBJ2-7,TRBV7-9,CASSKSGTDEQYF,TGTGCCAGCAGTAAATCCGGGACCGACGAGCAGTACTTC
NA,NA,TRBJ1-4,TRBV7-9,CASTPVREKLFF,TGTGCCAGCACCCCCGTGAGGGAAAAACTGTTTTTT
NA,TRBD2,TRBJ2-5,TRBV11-3,CASSLEKGTSLYF,TGTGCCAGCAGCTTAGAAAAAGGGACTAGCTTATACTTC